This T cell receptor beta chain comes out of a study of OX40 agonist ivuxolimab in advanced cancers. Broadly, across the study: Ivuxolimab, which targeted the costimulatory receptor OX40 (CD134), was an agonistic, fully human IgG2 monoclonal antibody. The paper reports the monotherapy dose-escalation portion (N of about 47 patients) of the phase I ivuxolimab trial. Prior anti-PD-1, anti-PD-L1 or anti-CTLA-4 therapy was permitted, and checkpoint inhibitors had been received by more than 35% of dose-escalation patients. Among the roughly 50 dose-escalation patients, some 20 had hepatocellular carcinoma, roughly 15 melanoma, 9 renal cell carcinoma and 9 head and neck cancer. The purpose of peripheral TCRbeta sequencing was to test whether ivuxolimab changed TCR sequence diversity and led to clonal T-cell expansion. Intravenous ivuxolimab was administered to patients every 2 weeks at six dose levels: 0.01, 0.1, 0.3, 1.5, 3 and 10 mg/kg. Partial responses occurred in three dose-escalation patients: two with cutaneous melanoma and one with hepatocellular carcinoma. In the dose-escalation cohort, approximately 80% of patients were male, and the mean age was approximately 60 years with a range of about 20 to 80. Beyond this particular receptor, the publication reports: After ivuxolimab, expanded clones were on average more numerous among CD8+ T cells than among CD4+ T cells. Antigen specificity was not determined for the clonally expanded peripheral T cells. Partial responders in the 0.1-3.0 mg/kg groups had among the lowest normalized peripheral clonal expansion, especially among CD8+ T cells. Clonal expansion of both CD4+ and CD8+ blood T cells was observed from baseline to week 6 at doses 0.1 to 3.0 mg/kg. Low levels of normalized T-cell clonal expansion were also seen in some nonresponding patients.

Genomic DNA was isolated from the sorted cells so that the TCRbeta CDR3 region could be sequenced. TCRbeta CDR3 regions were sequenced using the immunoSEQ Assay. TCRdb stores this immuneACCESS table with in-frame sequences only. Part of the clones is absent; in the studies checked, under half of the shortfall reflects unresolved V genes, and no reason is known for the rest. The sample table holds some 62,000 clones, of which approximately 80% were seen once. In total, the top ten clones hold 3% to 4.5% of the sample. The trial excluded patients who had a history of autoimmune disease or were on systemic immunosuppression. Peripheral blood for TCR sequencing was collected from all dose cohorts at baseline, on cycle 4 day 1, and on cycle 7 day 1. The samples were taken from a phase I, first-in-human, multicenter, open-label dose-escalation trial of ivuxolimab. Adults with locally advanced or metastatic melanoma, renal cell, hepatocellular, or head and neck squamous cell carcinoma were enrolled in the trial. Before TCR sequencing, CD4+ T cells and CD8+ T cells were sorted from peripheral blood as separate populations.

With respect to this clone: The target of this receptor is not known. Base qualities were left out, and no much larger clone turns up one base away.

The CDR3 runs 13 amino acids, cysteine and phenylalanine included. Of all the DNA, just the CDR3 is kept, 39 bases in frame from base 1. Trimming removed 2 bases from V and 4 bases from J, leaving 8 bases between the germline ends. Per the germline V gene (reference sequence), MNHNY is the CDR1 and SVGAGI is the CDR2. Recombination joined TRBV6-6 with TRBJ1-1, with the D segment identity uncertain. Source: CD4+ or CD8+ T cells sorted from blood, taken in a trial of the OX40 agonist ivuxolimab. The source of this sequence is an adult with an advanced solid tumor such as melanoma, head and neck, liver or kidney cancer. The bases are TGTGCCAGCAGTTACGGGGTAACCACTGAAGCTTTCTTT. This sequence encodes CASSYGVTTEAFF.